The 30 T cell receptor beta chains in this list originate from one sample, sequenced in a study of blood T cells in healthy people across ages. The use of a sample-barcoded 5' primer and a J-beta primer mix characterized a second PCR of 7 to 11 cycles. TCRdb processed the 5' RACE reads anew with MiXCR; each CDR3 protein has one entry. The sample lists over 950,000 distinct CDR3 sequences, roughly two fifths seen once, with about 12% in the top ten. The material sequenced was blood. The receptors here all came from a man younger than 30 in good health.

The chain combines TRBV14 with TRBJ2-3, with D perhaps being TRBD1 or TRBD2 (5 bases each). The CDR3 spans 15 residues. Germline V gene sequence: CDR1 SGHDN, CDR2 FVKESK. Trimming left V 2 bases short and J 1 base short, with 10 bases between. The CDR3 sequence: CASSQTVGGTDTQYF. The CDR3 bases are TGTGCCAGCAGCCAAACAGTGGGGGGCACAGATACGCAGTATTTT.

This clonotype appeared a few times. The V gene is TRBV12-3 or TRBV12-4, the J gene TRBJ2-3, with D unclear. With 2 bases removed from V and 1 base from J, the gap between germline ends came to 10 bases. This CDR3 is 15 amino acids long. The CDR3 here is CASSLPTPRTDTQYF. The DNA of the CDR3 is TGTGCCAGCAGTTTACCGACACCCCGCACAGATACGCAGTATTTT.

The CDR3 DNA is TGCAGTGCTAACAGTAACACCGGGGAGCTGTTTTTT. Encoded protein: CSANSNTGELFF. This chain links TRBV20-1 with TRBJ2-2; D unclear. In germline, CDR1 is DFQATT, CDR2 SNEGSKA (reference sequence). Trimming took off 4 bases at V and 2 bases at J, with 5 bases between the two ends. The CDR3 contains 12 residues.

The CDR3 here is CASSSSGVGPYEQYF. CDR3 bases: TGTGCCAGCAGTTCATCCGGGGTCGGTCCCTACGAGCAGTACTTC. The chain carries TRBV12-3 or TRBV12-4 and TRBJ2-7, with D possibly TRBD2 on 5 matching bases. This CDR3 has 15 amino acids. The V end was cut by 4 bases, the J end by 2 bases, with 15 bases between.

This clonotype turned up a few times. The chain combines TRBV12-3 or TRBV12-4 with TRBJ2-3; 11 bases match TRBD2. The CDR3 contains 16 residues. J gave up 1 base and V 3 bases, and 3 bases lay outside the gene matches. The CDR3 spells CASSLWTSGRTDTQYF. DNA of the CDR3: TGTGCCAGCAGTTTGTGGACTAGCGGGCGCACAGATACGCAGTATTTT.

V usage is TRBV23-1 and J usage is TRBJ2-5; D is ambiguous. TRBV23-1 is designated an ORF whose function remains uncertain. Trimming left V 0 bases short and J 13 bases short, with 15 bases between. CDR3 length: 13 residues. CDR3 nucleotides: TGCGCCAGCAGTCAATCGTCAGAGTTGTCCCGGTACTTC. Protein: CASSQSSELSRYF.

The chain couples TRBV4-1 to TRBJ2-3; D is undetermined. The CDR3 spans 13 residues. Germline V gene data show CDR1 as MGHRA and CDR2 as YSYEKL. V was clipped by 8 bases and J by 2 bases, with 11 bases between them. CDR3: CASAKGYTDTQYF. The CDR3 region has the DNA TGCGCCAGCGCCAAGGGCTACACAGATACGCAGTATTTT.

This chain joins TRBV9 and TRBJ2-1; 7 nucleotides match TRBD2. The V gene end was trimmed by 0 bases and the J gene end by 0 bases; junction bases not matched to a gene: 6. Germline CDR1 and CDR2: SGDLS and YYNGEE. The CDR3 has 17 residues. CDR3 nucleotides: TGTGCCAGCAGCGTAGTGAGCGGGATGAGCTCCTACAATGAGCAGTTCTTC. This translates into CASSVVSGMSSYNEQFF.

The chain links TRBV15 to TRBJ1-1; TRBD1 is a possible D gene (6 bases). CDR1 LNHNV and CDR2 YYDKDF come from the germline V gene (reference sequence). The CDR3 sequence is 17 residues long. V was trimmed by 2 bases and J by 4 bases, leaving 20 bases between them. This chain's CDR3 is CATSRIPDVGGGTEAFF. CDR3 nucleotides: TGTGCCACCAGCAGAATTCCGGACGTCGGAGGGGGCACTGAAGCTTTCTTT.

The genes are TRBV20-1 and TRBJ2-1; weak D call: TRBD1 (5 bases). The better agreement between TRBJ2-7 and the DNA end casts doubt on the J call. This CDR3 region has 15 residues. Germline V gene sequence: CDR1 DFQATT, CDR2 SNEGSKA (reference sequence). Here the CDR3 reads CSARVQDNNYNEQYF. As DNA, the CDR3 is TGCAGTGCTAGAGTCCAGGACAACAACTACAATGAGCAGTACTTC.

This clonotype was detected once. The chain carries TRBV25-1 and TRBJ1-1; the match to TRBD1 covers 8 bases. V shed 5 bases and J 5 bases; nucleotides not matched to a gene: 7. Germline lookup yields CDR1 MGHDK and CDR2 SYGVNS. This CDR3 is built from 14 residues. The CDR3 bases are TGTGCCAGCAGTCCCTTAGACAGGGGAACTGAAGCTTTCTTT. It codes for CASSPLDRGTEAFF.

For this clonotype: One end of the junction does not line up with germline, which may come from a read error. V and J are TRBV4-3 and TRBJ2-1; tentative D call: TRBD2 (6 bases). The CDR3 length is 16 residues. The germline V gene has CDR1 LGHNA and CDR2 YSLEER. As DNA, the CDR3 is TGCGCCTGCAGCCAAGATCTAGGCGGGGCCTACAATGAGCAGTTCTTC. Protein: CACSQDLGGAYNEQFF.

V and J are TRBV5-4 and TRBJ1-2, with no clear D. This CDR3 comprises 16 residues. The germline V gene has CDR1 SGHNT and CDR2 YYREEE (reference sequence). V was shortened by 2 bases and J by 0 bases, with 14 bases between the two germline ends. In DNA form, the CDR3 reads TGTGCCAGCAGCTTTGTTAAGGGAGTCGCTAACTATGGCTACACCTTC. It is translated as CASSFVKGVANYGYTF.

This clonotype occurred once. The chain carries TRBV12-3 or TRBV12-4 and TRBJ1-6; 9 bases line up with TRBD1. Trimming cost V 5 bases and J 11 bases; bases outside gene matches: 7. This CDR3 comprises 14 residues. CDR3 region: CASSTTGGWAPLHF. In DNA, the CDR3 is TGTGCCAGCAGTACCACAGGGGGCTGGGCACCCCTCCACTTT.

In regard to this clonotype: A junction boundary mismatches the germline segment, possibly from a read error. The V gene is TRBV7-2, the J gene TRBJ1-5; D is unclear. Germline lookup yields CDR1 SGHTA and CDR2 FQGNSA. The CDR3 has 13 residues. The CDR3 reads CASSTDFNPPQHF. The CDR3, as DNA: TGTGCCAGCAGCACGGACTTTAATCCGCCCCAGCATTTT.

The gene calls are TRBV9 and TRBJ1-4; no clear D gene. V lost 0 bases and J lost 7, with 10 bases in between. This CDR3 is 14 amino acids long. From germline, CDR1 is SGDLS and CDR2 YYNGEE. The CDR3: CASSVGGHPEKLFF. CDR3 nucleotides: TGTGCCAGCAGCGTAGGAGGTCATCCTGAAAAACTGTTTTTT.

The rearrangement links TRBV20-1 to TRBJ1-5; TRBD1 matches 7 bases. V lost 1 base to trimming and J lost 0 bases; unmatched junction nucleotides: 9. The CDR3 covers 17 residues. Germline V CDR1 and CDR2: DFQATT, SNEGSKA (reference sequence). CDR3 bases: TGCAGTGCTAGAGTGGGGGGGGGACAGTATAGCAATCAGCCCCAGCATTTT. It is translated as CSARVGGGQYSNQPQHF.

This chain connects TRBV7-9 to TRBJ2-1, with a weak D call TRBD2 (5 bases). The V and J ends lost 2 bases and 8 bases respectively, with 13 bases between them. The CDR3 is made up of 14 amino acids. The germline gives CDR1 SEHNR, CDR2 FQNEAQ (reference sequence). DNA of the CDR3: TGTGCCAGCAGCTTATATCCACTAGATGATGAGCAGTTCTTC. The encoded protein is CASSLYPLDDEQFF.

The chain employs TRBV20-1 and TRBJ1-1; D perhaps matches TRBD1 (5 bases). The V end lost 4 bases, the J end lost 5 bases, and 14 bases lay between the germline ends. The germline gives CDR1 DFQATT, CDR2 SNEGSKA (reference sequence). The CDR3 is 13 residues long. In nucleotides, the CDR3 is TGCAGTGCTACAGACGGGGGGGGGACTGAAGCTTTCTTT. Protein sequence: CSATDGGGTEAFF.

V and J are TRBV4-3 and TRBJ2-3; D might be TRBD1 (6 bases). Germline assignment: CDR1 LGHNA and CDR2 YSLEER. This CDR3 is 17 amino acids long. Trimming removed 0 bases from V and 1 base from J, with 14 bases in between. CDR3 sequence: CASSQEGDRKRTDTQYF. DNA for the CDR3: TGCGCCAGCAGCCAAGAAGGTGACAGGAAGCGCACAGATACGCAGTATTTT.

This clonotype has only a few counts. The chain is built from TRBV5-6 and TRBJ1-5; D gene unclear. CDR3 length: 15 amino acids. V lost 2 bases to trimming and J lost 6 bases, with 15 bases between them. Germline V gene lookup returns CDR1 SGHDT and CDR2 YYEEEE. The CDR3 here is CASSFSGRKGQPQHF. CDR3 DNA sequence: TGTGCCAGCAGCTTCTCAGGCAGGAAGGGTCAGCCCCAGCATTTT.

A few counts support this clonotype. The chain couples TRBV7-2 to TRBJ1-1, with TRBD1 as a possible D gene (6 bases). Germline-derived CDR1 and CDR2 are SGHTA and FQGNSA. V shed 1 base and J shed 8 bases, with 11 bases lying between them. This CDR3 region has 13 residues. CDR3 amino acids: CASSLESGAEAFF. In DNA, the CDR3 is TGTGCCAGCAGCTTAGAGTCAGGGGCAGAAGCTTTCTTT.

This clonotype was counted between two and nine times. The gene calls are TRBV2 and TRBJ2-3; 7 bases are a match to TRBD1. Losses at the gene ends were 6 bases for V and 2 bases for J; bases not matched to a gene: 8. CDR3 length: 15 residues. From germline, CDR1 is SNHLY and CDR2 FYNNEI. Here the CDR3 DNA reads TGTGCCAGCAGGTCGGACAGGCTATACACAGATACGCAGTATTTT. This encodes CASRSDRLYTDTQYF.

The CDR3: CASSHPDYRGETQYF. The CDR3 DNA reads TGTGCCAGCAGTCACCCGGACTATCGCGGGGAGACCCAGTACTTC. This chain links TRBV6-2 or TRBV6-3 with TRBJ2-5; D perhaps matches TRBD2 (6 bases). V shed 5 bases and J shed 5 bases, with 18 bases lying between them. The germline V gene has CDR1 MNHEY and CDR2 SVGEGT. The CDR3 has 15 amino acids.

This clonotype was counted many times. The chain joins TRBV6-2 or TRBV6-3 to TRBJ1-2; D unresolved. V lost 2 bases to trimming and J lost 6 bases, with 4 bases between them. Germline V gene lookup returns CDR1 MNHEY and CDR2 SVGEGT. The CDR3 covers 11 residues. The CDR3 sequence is CASSYPDGYTF. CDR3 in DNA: TGTGCCAGCAGTTACCCGGATGGCTACACCTTC.

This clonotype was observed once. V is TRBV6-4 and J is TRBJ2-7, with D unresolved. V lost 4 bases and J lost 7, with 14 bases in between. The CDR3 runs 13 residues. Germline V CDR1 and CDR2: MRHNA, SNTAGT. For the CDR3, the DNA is TGTGCCAGCAGTGCCTCAGCAAACAATGAGCAGTACTTC. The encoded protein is CASSASANNEQYF.

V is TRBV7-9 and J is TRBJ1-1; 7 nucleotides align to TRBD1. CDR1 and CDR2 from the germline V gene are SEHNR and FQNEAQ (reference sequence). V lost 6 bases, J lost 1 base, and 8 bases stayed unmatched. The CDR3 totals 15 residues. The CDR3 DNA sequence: TGTGCCAGCAGGGATCGACAGGGAGGGAACACTGAAGCTTTCTTT. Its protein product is CASRDRQGGNTEAFF.

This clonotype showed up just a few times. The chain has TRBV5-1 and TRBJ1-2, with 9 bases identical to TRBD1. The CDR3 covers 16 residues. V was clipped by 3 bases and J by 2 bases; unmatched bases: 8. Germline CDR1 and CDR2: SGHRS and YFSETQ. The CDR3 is CASSYGPGQGNYGYTF. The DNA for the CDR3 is TGCGCCAGCAGCTACGGGCCGGGACAGGGAAACTATGGCTACACCTTC.

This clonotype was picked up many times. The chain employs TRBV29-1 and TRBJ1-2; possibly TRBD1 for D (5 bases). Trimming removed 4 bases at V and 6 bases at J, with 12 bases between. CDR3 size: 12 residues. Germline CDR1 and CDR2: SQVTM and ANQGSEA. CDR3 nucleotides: TGCAGCGTTGGACTGGGGGGGAATGGCTACACCTTC. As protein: CSVGLGGNGYTF.

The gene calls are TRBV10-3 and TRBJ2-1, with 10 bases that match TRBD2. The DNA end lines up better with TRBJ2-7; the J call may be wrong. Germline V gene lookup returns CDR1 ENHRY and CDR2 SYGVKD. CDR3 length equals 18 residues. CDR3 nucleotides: TGTGCCATCAGTGAGTCGGTTGGGGTAGCGGGGGGCTACAATGAGCAGTACTTC. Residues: CAISESVGVAGGYNEQYF.